This T cell receptor beta chain was sequenced during a study of early stage breast cancer tumors. General study results and limits: Blood repertoires resembled normal breast more than tumor. Compared with adjacent normal breast tissue, tumors showed roughly 2.5-fold greater T cell density and higher clonality. Enriched TCRB sequences shared across patients were mostly commonly generated sequences.

Details on this clone: The antigen is unknown.

The V end was cut by 2 bases, the J end by 3 bases, with 11 bases between. CDR1 and CDR2 (germline): KGHSH, LQKENI. There are 15 residues in the CDR3. Each sample had two DNA replicates, roughly 0.5 ug blood or roughly 1.4 ug tissue. Clones were sequenced by immunoSEQ multiplex PCR, and TCRdb holds only the in-frame ones, with some missing. The sample has about 36,000 clones, less than 80% seen once. What was sequenced was blood. This receptor was identified in a person between 55 and 69 years old with breast cancer. The J gene is TRBJ1-5, the V gene TRBV18; no firm D call. The CDR3 coding sequence is TGTGCCAGCTCACCAAAGTCGACGAACAATCAGCCCCAGCATTTT. Translation gives CASSPKSTNNQPQHF.